The T cell receptor beta chain under discussion was sequenced for a study of early stage breast cancer tumors. The repertoire was sequenced with immunoSEQ multiplex PCR; TCRdb's copy has only in-frame clones and lacks some. This table holds tens of thousands of clones, around 50% found once. The CDR3 consists of 14 residues. CDR1 and CDR2 from the germline V gene are SGHAT and FQNNGV. V gave up 5 bases and J gave up 5 bases, with 16 bases separating them. Study-level points and caveats: Tumors had roughly 2.4-fold higher T cell density and higher clonality than adjacent normal breast tissue. Tumor and normal breast were distinguished via blood comparison in about 90% of the 16 patients. Enriched TCRB sequences shared across patients were mostly commonly generated sequences.

With regard to this clone: Antigen: not known.

The sequenced material came from breast tumor tissue. The TCR was taken from a person aged 45-60 years with breast cancer. This chain joins TRBV11-2 and TRBJ2-7, with unresolved D. CDR3 coding DNA: TGTGCCAGCAGCCAAGGGCTAGAGGCGAACGAGCAGTACTTC. This sequence encodes CASSQGLEANEQYF.